One sample yielded the 15 T cell receptor beta chains listed below, sequenced in a study of Graves' ophthalmopathy and Graves' hyperthyroidism. The authors amplified TCR beta CDR3 regions from RNA transcripts. First-round RT-PCR relied on HTBI primers, and a second-round multiplex PCR came next. Using its own MiXCR run on the multiplex PCR reads, TCRdb lists one record per CDR3 protein. The repertoire consists of about 620,000 distinct CDR3 sequences, with 20% to 25% occurring once and the leading ten covering approximately 6.5%. The sequencing sample was made of peripheral blood. Every receptor here comes from a young woman with stable Graves' hyperthyroidism. Some clones in this sample may be carry-over from other donors' samples.

This clonotype was observed at least ten times. The chain joins TRBV3-1 to TRBJ2-5, with a tentative D call TRBD1 (5 bases). In germline, CDR1 is LGHDT, CDR2 YNNKEL (reference sequence). The CDR3 extends over 15 amino acids. Trimming took off 1 base at V and 1 base at J, with 10 bases between the two ends. CDR3 nucleotides: TGTGCCAGCAGCCAAGTCGGACACTTCCAAGAGACCCAGTACTTC. This sequence encodes CASSQVGHFQETQYF.

The chain's CDR3 is CASSYTGTGVTGELFF. CDR3 in DNA: TGTGCCAGCAGCTACACCGGGACAGGTGTCACCGGGGAGCTGTTTTTT. The chain combines TRBV13 with TRBJ2-2; 8 nucleotides agree with TRBD1. With V trimmed by 4 bases and J by 4 bases, 8 bases remained unmatched. CDR3 size: 16 residues. CDR1 and CDR2 (germline): PRHDT, FYEKMQ (reference sequence). Together with reference TRBV13 and TRBJ2-2, the CDR3 gives the full variable domain: AAGVIQSPRHLIKEKRETATLKCYPIPRHDTVYWYQQGPGQDPQFLISFYEKMQSDKGSIPDRFSAQQFSDYHSELNMSSLELGDSALYFCASSYTGTGVTGELFFGEGSRLTVL.

There are many counts of this clonotype. The gene calls are TRBV27 and TRBJ1-5; weak D call: TRBD1 (5 bases). Germline V gene data show CDR1 as MNHEY and CDR2 as SMNVEV (reference sequence). The CDR3 is 15 amino acids. The germline V and J ends were trimmed by 2 bases and 4 bases, with 12 bases remaining between them. The chain's CDR3 is CASSLTTWGNQPQHF. The CDR3 bases are TGTGCCAGCAGTTTAACAACCTGGGGGAATCAGCCCCAGCATTTT.

This clonotype was seen ten or more times. The V gene is TRBV5-1, the J gene TRBJ2-7; 9 nucleotides align to TRBD2. In germline, CDR1 is SGHRS, CDR2 YFSETQ. V gave up 0 bases and J gave up 5 bases; unmatched junction bases: 9. The CDR3 sequence is 16 residues long. The CDR3 loop is CASSLDSGGTQDEQYF. CDR3 sequence (DNA): TGCGCCAGCAGCTTGGACAGCGGGGGGACCCAGGACGAGCAGTACTTC. The full variable domain, its missing parts supplied by reference TRBV5-1 and TRBJ2-7, is KAGVTQTPRYLIKTRGQQVTLSCSPISGHRSVSWYQQTPGQGLQFLFEYFSETQRNKGNFPGRFSGRQFSNSRSEMNVSTLELGDSALYLCASSLDSGGTQDEQYFGPGTRLTVT.

The rearrangement joins TRBV28 to TRBJ1-3, with D unresolved. Between the trimmed V and J ends, which lost 10 bases and 0 bases, there was a span of 16 bases. The CDR3 runs 15 residues. Germline lookup yields CDR1 MDHEN and CDR2 SYDVKM. Here the CDR3 reads CATIGADFSGNTIYF. The DNA of the CDR3 is TGTGCCACCATCGGAGCGGACTTCTCTGGAAACACCATATATTTT.

As DNA, the CDR3 is TGCGCCAGCAGCCAAATTCCGGGGGGCTCCTACGAGCAGTACTTC. This gives the protein CASSQIPGGSYEQYF. The gene calls are TRBV4-1 and TRBJ2-7; 7 bases align to TRBD2. Per germline, CDR1 MGHRA and CDR2 YSYEKL. There are 15 residues in the CDR3. J lost 0 bases, V lost 2 bases, and 4 bases had no gene match.

The chain uses TRBV28 and TRBJ1-2; 8 nucleotides agree with TRBD1. The ends lost 2 bases at V and 2 bases at J; junction bases unmatched: 10. From germline, CDR1 is MDHEN and CDR2 SYDVKM. The CDR3 is 17 residues long. For the CDR3, the DNA is TGTGCCAGCAGTTTAGGGACAGGAGGGACCGGAAACTATGGCTACACCTTC. Residues: CASSLGTGGTGNYGYTF.

The rearrangement uses TRBV6-1 and TRBJ2-6; D perhaps matches TRBD1 (6 bases). Germline CDR1 and CDR2: MNHNS and SASEGT. The CDR3 has 16 amino acids. Trimming pared 4 bases from V and 1 base from J, leaving 11 bases between. The CDR3 DNA sequence: TGTGCCAGCAGTGCAAGGGGGAGATCTGGGGCCAACGTCCTGACTTTC. This sequence encodes CASSARGRSGANVLTF.

In this sample, this clonotype turned up many times. The rearrangement links TRBV25-1 to TRBJ1-2; TRBD1 might be the D (5 bases). Germline V gene sequence: CDR1 MGHDK, CDR2 SYGVNS. V was trimmed by 6 bases and J by 8 bases, leaving 13 bases between them. The CDR3 has 12 residues. CDR3 in amino acids: CASRDGGSGYTF. CDR3 sequence (DNA): TGTGCCAGCAGAGACGGGGGTTCGGGCTACACCTTC.

There are many counts of this clonotype. V and J are TRBV6-5 and TRBJ1-1, with D possibly being TRBD1 (6 bases). The V end lost 2 bases, the J end lost 0 bases, and 7 bases lay between the germline ends. CDR3 length: 14 amino acids. Germline CDR1 is MNHEY and CDR2 is SVGAGI. CDR3 coding DNA: TGTGCCAGCAGTTACGACAGGCTGAACACTGAAGCTTTCTTT. Amino acid sequence: CASSYDRLNTEAFF.

This clonotype was counted many times. V is TRBV2 and J is TRBJ2-7; 9 bases align to TRBD2. Germline CDR1 SNHLY, CDR2 FYNNEI. The CDR3 spans 16 residues. V lost 4 bases to trimming and J lost 2 bases; unmatched junction nucleotides: 9. The CDR3 loop is CASSAMGSGGTYEQYF. The CDR3 nucleotides are TGTGCCAGCAGTGCCATGGGTAGCGGGGGAACCTACGAGCAGTACTTC.

This clonotype was observed at least ten times. The chain joins TRBV6-1 to TRBJ2-3, with a tentative D call TRBD1 (6 bases). Trimming took off 1 base at V and 2 bases at J, with 7 bases between the two ends. Germline CDR1 is MNHNS and CDR2 is SASEGT. The CDR3 runs to 14 residues. CDR3 sequence: CASSEGGLTDTQYF. In DNA form, the CDR3 reads TGTGCCAGCAGTGAAGGGGGGCTCACAGATACGCAGTATTTT.

There are a few counts of this clonotype. The chain links TRBV6-1 to TRBJ1-1; TRBD1 is a possible D gene (5 bases). V was clipped by 7 bases and J by 0 bases, with 12 bases between them. The CDR3 runs 14 residues. Germline lookup yields CDR1 MNHNS and CDR2 SASEGT. CDR3 DNA: TGTGCCAGCACCCTCGGGACGTTGAACACTGAAGCTTTCTTT. Its translation is CASTLGTLNTEAFF.

This clonotype came up many times. The rearrangement links TRBV10-3 to TRBJ1-2, with D unclear. The length of the CDR3 is 11 residues. The ends were cut back, 10 bases at V and 3 bases at J, with 9 bases in the middle. Per germline, CDR1 ENHRY and CDR2 SYGVKD. The CDR3 nucleotides are TGTGCCACGAGGACCGACTATGGCTACACCTTC. This sequence encodes CATRTDYGYTF.

In its sample, this clonotype was seen many times. The V call is TRBV19, the J call TRBJ2-7; D ambiguous. Trimming removed 1 base from V and 2 bases from J, with 12 bases in between. The CDR3 sequence is 15 residues long. Germline CDR1 is LNHDA and CDR2 is SQIVND (reference sequence). CDR3 sequence: CASSIVGRRTYEQYF. The DNA of the CDR3 is TGTGCCAGTAGTATAGTAGGGCGGAGAACCTACGAGCAGTACTTC.